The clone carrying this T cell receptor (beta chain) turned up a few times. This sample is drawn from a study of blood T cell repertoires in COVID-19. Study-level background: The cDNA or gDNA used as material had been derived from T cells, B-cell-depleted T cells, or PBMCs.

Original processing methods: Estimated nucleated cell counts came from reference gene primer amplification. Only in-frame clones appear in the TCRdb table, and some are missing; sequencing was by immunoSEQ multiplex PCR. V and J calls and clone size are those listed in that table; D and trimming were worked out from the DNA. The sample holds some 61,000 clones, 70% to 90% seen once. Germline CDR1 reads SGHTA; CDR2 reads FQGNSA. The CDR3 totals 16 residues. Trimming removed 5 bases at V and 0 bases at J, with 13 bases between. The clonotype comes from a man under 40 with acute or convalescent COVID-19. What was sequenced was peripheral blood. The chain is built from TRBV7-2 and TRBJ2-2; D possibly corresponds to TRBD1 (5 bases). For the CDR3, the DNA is TGTGCCAGCAGCCTATTAGGGGCCTCGAACACCGGGGAGCTGTTTTTT. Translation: CASSLLGASNTGELFF.